The 7 T cell receptor beta chains given below trace back to one sample, sequenced in a study of blood T cell repertoires in COVID-19 (dated by TCRdb to about 2020). Libraries were made using the immunoSEQ multiplex PCR assay. The immuneACCESS repertoire file appears here via TCRdb, limited to in-frame rearrangements. These files lack a portion of the clones; in checked studies, under half of the deficit traces to unresolved V genes, and the cause of the others is not known. The sample profile shows about 160,000 clones; 92% of them were found once. About 5.3% of the sample lies in the top ten. Sequenced input: peripheral blood. The receptors were sampled from a man aged 25-40 years with COVID-19, enrolled during active disease.

The chain couples TRBV4-3 to TRBJ2-1; 8 bases line up with TRBD2. V dropped 1 base and J dropped 5; count of bases not matched to a gene: 4. Germline V CDR1 and CDR2: LGHNA, YSLEER. The CDR3 spans 15 residues. CDR3 residues: CASSQGLAQNNEQFF. The CDR3 bases are TGCGCCAGCAGCCAAGGACTAGCGCAGAACAATGAGCAGTTCTTC.

This rearrangement joins TRBV27 to TRBJ2-5; TRBD2 agrees at 7 bases. The CDR3 is made up of 15 amino acids. With V trimmed by 6 bases and J by 1 base, 8 bases remained unmatched. The germline CDR1 and CDR2 sequences are MNHEY and SMNVEV (reference sequence). For the CDR3, the DNA is TGTGCCAGCAGCCAACTGTGGGGGGGCCAAGAGACCCAGTACTTC. Protein sequence: CASSQLWGGQETQYF.

The chain combines TRBV19 with TRBJ2-5; 7 bases map to TRBD2. Germline CDR1 is LNHDA and CDR2 is SQIVND (reference sequence). The CDR3 consists of 15 residues. Trimming cost V 4 bases and J 5 bases; bases outside gene matches: 10. The CDR3 DNA reads as TGTGCCAGTAGTACCCCTAGCGGTGCCAGGGAGACCCAGTACTTC. Translation: CASSTPSGARETQYF.

The chain uses TRBV24-1 and TRBJ1-1, with D hard to call. This CDR3 spans 11 amino acids. V was shortened by 5 bases and J by 5 bases, with 5 bases between the two germline ends. Germline-derived CDR1 and CDR2 are KGHDR and SFDVKD. CDR3 in DNA: TGTGCCACCAGTGCGGGAACTGAAGCTTTCTTT. Amino acids: CATSAGTEAFF.

The chain couples TRBV7-2 to TRBJ2-1; 7 bases map to TRBD2. V dropped 4 bases and J dropped 9; count of bases not matched to a gene: 15. This CDR3 has 16 residues. The germline V gene has CDR1 SGHTA and CDR2 FQGNSA. The CDR3 DNA reads TGTGCCAGCAGCTCTAGCGGCCCTGCAATAGGGTCTGAGCAGTTCTTC. The encoded protein is CASSSSGPAIGSEQFF.

This clone was counted between two and nine times. The chain employs TRBV5-6 and TRBJ2-3, with TRBD2 identical over 8 bases. Germline V gene lookup returns CDR1 SGHDT and CDR2 YYEEEE. The CDR3 loop spans 17 amino acids. Losses at the gene ends were 4 bases for V and 2 bases for J; bases not matched to a gene: 12. The DNA of the CDR3 is TGTGCCAGCAGCACAACACCCGGGACTAGTATCACAGATACGCAGTATTTT. As protein: CASSTTPGTSITDTQYF.

The chain recombines TRBV19 with TRBJ1-2, with a possible D match to TRBD1 (6 bases). CDR3 size: 14 residues. V lost 5 bases to trimming and J lost 0 bases, with 10 bases between them. Germline CDR1 reads LNHDA; CDR2 reads SQIVND (reference sequence). The DNA for the CDR3 is TGTGCCAGTAGTCCCTGGACAGCTAACTATGGCTACACCTTC. As protein: CASSPWTANYGYTF.